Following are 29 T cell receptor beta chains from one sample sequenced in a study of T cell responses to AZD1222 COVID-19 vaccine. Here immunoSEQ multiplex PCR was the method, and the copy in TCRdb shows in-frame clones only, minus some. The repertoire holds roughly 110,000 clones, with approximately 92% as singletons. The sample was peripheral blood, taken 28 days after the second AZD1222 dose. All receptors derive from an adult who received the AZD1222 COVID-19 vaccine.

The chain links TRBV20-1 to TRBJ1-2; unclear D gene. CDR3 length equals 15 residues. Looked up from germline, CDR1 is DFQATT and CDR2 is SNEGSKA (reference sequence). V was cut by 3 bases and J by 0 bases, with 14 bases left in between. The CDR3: CSASGESRANYGYTF. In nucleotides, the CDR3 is TGCAGTGCTAGTGGGGAAAGTCGAGCTAACTATGGCTACACCTTC.

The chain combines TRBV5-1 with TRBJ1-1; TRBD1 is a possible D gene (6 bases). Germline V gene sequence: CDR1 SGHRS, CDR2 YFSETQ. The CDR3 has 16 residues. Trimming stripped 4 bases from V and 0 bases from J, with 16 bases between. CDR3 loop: CASSVLGAAMNTEAFF. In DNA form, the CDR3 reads TGCGCCAGCAGCGTCTTGGGGGCAGCTATGAACACTGAAGCTTTCTTT.

In DNA, the CDR3 is TGTGCCAGTAGTATACCGGGACAGGACACCGGGGAGCTGTTTTTT. This translates into CASSIPGQDTGELFF. The chain joins TRBV19 to TRBJ2-2; the match to TRBD1 covers 8 bases. From germline, CDR1 is LNHDA and CDR2 SQIVND (reference sequence). V shed 2 bases, J shed 3 bases, and the junction held 2 bases outside the gene matches. The length of the CDR3 is 15 residues. Full variable domain (remainder filled in from reference TRBV19 and TRBJ2-2): DGGITQSPKYLFRKEGQNVTLSCEQNLNHDAMYWYRQDPGQGLRLIYYSQIVNDFQKGDIAEGYSVSREKKESFPLTVTSAQKNPTAFYLCASSIPGQDTGELFFGEGSRLTVL.

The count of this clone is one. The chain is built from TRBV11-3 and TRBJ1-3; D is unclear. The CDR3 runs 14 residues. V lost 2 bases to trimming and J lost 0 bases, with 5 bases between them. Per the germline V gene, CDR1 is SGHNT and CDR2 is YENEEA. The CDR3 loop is CASSLSSSGNTIYF. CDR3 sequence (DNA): TGTGCCAGCAGCTTAAGCAGCTCTGGAAACACCATATATTTT.

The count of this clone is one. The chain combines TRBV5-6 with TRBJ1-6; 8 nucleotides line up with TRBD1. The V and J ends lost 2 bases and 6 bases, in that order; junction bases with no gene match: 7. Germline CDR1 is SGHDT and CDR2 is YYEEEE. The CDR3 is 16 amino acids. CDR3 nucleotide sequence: TGTGCCAGCAGCTTTGGACAGGGATGGGTTAATTCACCCCTCCACTTT. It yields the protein CASSFGQGWVNSPLHF.

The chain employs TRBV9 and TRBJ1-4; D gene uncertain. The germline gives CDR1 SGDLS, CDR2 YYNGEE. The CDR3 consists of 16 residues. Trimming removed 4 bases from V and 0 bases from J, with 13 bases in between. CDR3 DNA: TGTGCCAGCAGCCCCTTTGATGAGGCAACTAATGAAAAACTGTTTTTT. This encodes CASSPFDEATNEKLFF.

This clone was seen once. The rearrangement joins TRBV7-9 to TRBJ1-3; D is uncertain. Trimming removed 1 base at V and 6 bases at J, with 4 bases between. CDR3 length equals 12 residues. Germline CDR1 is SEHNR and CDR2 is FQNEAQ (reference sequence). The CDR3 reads CASSLVSNTIYF. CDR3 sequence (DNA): TGTGCCAGCAGCTTAGTTTCAAACACCATATATTTT.

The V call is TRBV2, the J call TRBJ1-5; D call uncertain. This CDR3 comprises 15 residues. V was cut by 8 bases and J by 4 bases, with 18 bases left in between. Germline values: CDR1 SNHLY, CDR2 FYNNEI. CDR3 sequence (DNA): TGTGCCAGCCAGCACGGAGAACAGTTAAATCAGCCCCAGCATTTT. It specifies CASQHGEQLNQPQHF.

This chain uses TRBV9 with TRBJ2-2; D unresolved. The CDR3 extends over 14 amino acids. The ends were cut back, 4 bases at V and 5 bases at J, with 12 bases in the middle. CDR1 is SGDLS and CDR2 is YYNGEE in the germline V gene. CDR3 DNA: TGTGCCAGCAGCCCCCTCCTTGGTACCGGGGAGCTGTTTTTT. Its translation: CASSPLLGTGELFF.

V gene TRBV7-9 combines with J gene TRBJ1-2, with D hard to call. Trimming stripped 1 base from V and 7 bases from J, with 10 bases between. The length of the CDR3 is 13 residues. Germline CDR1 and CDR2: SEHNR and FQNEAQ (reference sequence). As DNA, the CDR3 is TGTGCCAGCAGCTTAGATGTCAGCCCTGGCTACACCTTC. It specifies CASSLDVSPGYTF.

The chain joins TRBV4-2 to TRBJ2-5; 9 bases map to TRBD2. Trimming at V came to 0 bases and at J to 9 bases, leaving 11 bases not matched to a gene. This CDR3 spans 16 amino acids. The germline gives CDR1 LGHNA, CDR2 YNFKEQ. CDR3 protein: CASSQEAGTSPGSQYF. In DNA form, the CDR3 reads TGTGCCAGCAGCCAAGAGGCTGGGACTAGCCCAGGGTCCCAGTACTTC.

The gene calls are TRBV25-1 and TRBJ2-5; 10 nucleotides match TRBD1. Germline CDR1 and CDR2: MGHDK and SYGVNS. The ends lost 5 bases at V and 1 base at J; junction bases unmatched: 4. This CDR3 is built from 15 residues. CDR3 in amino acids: CASSYGTGVQETQYF. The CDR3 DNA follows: TGTGCCAGCAGTTACGGGACAGGGGTCCAAGAGACCCAGTACTTC.

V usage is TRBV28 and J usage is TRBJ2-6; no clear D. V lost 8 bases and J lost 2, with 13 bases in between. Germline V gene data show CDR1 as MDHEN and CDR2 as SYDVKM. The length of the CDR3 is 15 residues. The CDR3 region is CASLFSGPGANVLTF. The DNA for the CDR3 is TGTGCCAGCTTATTCTCCGGCCCTGGGGCCAACGTCCTGACTTTC.

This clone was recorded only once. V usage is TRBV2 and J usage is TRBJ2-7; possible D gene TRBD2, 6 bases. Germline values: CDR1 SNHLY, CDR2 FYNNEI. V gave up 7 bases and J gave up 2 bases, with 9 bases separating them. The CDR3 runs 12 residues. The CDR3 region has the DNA TGTGCCAGCATGGAGGGGCCCTACGAGCAGTACTTC. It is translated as CASMEGPYEQYF.

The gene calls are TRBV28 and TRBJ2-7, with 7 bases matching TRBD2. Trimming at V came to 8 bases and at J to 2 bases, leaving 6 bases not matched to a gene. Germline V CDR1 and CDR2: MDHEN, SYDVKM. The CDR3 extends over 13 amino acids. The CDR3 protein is CASRLASTYEQYF. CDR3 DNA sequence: TGTGCCAGCCGACTAGCCTCGACCTACGAGCAGTACTTC. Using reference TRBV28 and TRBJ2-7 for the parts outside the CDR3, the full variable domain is DVKVTQSSRYLVKRTGEKVFLECVQDMDHENMFWYRQDPGLGLRLIYFSYDVKMKEKGDIPEGYSVSREKKERFSLILESASTNQTSMYLCASRLASTYEQYFGPGTRLTVT.

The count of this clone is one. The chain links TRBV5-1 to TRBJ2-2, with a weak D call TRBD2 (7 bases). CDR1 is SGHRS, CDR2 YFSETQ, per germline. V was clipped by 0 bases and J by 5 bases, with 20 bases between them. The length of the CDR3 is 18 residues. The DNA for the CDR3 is TGCGCCAGCAGCTTGGGATCTATCGGGGGGCGCGGGACCGGGGAGCTGTTTTTT. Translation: CASSLGSIGGRGTGELFF.

The CDR3 spells CASSDRVNTEAFF. CDR3 DNA sequence: TGTGCCAGTTCCGACAGGGTGAACACTGAAGCTTTCTTT. The V and J genes are TRBV19 and TRBJ1-1; the match to TRBD1 covers 7 bases. The CDR3 loop spans 13 amino acids. CDR1 LNHDA and CDR2 SQIVND come from the germline V gene (reference sequence). The V gene end was trimmed by 8 bases and the J gene end by 0 bases; junction bases not matched to a gene: 3.

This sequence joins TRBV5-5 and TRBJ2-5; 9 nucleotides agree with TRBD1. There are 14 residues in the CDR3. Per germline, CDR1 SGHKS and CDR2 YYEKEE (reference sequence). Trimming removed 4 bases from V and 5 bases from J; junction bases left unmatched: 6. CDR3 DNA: TGTGCCAGCAGCCTACAGGGGGCACGGGAGACCCAGTACTTC. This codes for CASSLQGARETQYF.

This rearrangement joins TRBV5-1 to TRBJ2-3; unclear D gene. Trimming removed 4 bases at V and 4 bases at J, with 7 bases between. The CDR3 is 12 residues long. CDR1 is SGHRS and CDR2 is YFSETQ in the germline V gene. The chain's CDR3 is CASSPPSDTQYF. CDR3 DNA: TGCGCCAGCAGCCCCCCATCAGATACGCAGTATTTT.

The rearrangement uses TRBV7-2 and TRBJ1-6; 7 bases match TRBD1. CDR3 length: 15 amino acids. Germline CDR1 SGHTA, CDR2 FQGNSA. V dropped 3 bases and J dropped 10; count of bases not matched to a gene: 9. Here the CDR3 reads CASSFSTGAISPLHF. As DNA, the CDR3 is TGTGCCAGCAGCTTCAGCACAGGGGCTATCTCACCCCTCCACTTT.

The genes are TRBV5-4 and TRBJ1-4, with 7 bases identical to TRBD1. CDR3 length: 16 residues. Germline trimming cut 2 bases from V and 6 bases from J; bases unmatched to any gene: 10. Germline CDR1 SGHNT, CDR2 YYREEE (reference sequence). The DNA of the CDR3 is TGTGCCAGCAGCTTACATACAGGGGATAGGGATGAAAAACTGTTTTTT. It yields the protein CASSLHTGDRDEKLFF.

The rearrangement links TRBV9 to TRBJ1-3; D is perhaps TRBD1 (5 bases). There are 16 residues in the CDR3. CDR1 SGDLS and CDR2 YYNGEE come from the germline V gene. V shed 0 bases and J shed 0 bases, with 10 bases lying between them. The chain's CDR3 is CASSVGQPSSGNTIYF. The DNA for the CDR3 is TGTGCCAGCAGCGTAGGACAGCCGAGCTCTGGAAACACCATATATTTT.

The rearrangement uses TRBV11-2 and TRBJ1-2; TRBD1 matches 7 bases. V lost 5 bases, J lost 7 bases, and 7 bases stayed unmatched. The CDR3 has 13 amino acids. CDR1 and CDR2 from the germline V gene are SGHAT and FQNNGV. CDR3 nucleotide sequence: TGTGCCAGCAGCCCCCAGGAGGGGGCTGGCTACACCTTC. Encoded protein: CASSPQEGAGYTF.

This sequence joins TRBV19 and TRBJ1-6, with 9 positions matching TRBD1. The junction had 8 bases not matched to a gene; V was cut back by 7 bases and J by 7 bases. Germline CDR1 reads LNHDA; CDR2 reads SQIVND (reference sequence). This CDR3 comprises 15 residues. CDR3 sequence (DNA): TGTGCCAGTAAGGCGCCGGGACAGGGCAATTCACCCCTCCACTTT. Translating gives CASKAPGQGNSPLHF.

In DNA form, the CDR3 reads TGTGCCACTATAGGGGACCGGGGCAGCGACACCGGGGAGCTGTTTTTT. Translation gives CATIGDRGSDTGELFF. The chain employs TRBV19 and TRBJ2-2; D assignment may be TRBD1 or TRBD2 (5 bases each). The CDR3 totals 16 residues. The V and J ends lost 10 bases and 3 bases respectively, with 21 bases between them. CDR1 LNHDA and CDR2 SQIVND come from the germline V gene (reference sequence).

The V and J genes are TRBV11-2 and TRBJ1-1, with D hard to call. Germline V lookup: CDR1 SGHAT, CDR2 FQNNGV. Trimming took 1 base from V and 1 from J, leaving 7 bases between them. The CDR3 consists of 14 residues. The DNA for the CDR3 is TGTGCCAGCAGCTTAGTTCGGCAGAACACTGAAGCTTTCTTT. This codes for CASSLVRQNTEAFF.

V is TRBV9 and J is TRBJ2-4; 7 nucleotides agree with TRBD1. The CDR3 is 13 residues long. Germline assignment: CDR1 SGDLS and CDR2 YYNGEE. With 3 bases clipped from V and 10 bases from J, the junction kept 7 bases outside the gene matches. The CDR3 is CASSATGTDIQYF. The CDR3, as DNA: TGTGCCAGCAGCGCAACCGGGACAGATATTCAGTACTTC.

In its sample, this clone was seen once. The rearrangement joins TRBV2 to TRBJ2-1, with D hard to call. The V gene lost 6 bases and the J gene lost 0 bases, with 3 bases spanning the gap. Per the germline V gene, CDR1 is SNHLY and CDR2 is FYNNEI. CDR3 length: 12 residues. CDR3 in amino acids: CASSRSYNEQFF. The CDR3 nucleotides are TGTGCCAGCAGCCGCTCCTACAATGAGCAGTTCTTC.

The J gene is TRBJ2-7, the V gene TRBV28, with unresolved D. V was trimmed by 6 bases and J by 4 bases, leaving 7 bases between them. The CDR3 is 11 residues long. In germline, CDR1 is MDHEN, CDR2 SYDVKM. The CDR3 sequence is CASSDKYEQYF. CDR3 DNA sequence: TGTGCCAGCAGCGATAAGTACGAGCAGTACTTC. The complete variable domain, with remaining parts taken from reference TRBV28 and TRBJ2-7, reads DVKVTQSSRYLVKRTGEKVFLECVQDMDHENMFWYRQDPGLGLRLIYFSYDVKMKEKGDIPEGYSVSREKKERFSLILESASTNQTSMYLCASSDKYEQYFGPGTRLTVT.